The clone carrying this T cell receptor beta chain appeared a few times. Its antigen remains unknown. Time point indicated: newly diagnosed GD, antithyroid drugs for less than 3 months. TCR sequences were obtained from RNA taken from PBMCs. The data belong to a study of regulatory T cells in long-lasting Graves disease. The study, taken as a whole, reports: Patients with persistent disease showed a bias toward TRBV28, TRBJ1-2 and TRBJ2-5.

This CDR3 has 16 residues. From germline, CDR1 is LGHNA and CDR2 YSLEER. Unmatched junction bases numbered 7, after V lost 6 bases and J lost 2 bases. Arm-PCR with iRepertoire HTBI primers amplified the CDR3 regions for these TCR beta libraries. TCRdb re-called the multiplex PCR reads with MiXCR, one entry per CDR3 protein. The sample lists about 520,000 distinct CDR3 sequences, 12% seen once, with almost 9% in the top ten. The sample was also reused in another study, on T cells in Graves' hyperthyroidism and ophthalmopathy. That source adds: In the first-round RT-PCR of the TCR CDR3, the HTBI primer set was used.

The source of this sequence is a woman younger than 45 with Graves disease. The chain recombines TRBV4-3 with TRBJ1-4; 9 nucleotides align to TRBD1. The sequencing here drew on peripheral blood mononuclear cells (PBMCs), taken at new diagnosis, from a patient treated with antithyroid drugs. The CDR3 nucleotides are TGCGCCAGCAGACCCCGAACAGGGGGCACTAATGAAAAACTGTTTTTT. Translating gives CASRPRTGGTNEKLFF.